This TCR beta chain was sequenced during a study of CD8 T cells in Susac syndrome. Reverse transcription of roughly 0.45 to 1 ug RNA was carried out with random hexamers. The CDR3 of TCR beta was amplified by immunoSEQ multiplex PCR across 54 Vbeta and 13 Jbeta. TCRdb fed the immunoSEQ multiplex PCR reads into MiXCR, producing one record per CDR3 protein. The sample consists of some 200,000 distinct CDR3 sequences, about 96% of them appearing once. Deletions cut 6 bases from V and 0 bases from J, with 19 bases between. CDR3 size: 17 residues. Per germline, CDR1 MDHEN and CDR2 SYDVKM. TCR beta was sequenced from blood CD8+ and CD4+ T cells. Negative isolation was applied to CD8+ and CD4+ T cells, and FACS enrichment was applied to TEMRA cells.

The sequence was collected from a human donor with multiple sclerosis. The material sequenced was CD4+ T cells from PBMCs. J is TRBJ2-3 and V is TRBV28; possibly TRBD1 for D (5 bases). CDR3 in amino acids: CASRPSLGQASTDTQYF. CDR3 bases: TGTGCCAGCAGACCTAGTCTTGGACAAGCTAGCACAGATACGCAGTATTTT.